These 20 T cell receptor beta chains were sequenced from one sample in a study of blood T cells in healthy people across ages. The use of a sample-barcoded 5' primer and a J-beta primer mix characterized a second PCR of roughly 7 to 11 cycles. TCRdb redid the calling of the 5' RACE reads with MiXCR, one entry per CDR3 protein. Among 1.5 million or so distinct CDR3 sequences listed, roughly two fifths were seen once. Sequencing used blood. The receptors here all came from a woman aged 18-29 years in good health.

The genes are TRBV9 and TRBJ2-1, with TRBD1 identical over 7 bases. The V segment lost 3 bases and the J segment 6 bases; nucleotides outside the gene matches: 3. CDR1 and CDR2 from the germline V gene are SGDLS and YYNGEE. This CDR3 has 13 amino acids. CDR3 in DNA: TGTGCCAGCAGCGAGGGACAGCCCAATGAGCAGTTCTTC. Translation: CASSEGQPNEQFF.

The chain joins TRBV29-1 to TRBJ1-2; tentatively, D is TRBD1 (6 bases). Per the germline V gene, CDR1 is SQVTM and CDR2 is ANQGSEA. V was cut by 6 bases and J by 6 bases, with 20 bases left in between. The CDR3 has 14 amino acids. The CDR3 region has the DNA TGCAGCGTCGAAATGGGCAGGGGTGAGGATGGCTACACCTTC. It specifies CSVEMGRGEDGYTF.

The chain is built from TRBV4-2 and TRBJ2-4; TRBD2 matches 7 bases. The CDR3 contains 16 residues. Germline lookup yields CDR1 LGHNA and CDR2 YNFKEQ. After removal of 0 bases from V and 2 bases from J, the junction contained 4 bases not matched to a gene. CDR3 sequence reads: CASSQDREGSKNIQYF. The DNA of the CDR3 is TGTGCCAGCAGCCAAGACAGGGAGGGATCCAAAAACATTCAGTACTTC.

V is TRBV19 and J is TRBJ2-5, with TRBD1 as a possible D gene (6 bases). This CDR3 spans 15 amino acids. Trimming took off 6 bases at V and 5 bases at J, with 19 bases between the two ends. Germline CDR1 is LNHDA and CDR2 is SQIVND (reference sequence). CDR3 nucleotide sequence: TGTGCCAGTAGCGGTGCAGGGGCTGGATCGGAGACCCAGTACTTC. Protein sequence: CASSGAGAGSETQYF.

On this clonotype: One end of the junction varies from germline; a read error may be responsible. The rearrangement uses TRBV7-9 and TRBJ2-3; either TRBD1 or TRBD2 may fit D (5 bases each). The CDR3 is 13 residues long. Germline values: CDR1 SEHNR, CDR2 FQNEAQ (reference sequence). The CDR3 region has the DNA TGTGCCTCCGGTGGGACCTTCACAGATACGCGGTATTTT. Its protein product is CASGGTFTDTRYF.

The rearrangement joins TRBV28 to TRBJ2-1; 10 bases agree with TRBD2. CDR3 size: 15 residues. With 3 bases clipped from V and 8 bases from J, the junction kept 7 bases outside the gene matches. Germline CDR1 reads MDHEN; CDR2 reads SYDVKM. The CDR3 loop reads CASSFSSGSLDEQFF. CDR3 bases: TGTGCCAGCAGTTTTTCTAGCGGGAGTCTGGATGAGCAGTTCTTC. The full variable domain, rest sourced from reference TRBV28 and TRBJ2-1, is DVKVTQSSRYLVKRTGEKVFLECVQDMDHENMFWYRQDPGLGLRLIYFSYDVKMKEKGDIPEGYSVSREKKERFSLILESASTNQTSMYLCASSFSSGSLDEQFFGPGTRLTVL.

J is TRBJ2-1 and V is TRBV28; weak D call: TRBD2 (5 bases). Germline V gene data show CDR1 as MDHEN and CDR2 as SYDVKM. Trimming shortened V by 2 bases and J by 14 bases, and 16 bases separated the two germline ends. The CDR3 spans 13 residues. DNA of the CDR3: TGTGCCAGCAGTTTACTTCGGGAAGAGTGGAAGTTCTTC. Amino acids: CASSLLREEWKFF.

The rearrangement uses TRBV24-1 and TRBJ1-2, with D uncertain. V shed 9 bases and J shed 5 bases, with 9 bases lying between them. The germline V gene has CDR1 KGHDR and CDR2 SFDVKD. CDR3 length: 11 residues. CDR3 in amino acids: CATEQIYGYTF. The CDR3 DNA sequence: TGTGCCACCGAACAGATTTATGGCTACACCTTC.

CDR3 residues: CASSFHADTQYF. For the CDR3, the DNA is TGTGCCAGCAGCTTCCACGCAGATACGCAGTATTTT. The chain has TRBV7-9 and TRBJ2-3; D not resolved. The CDR3 totals 12 residues. V was pared by 3 bases and J by 4 bases, with 5 bases between. The germline V gene has CDR1 SEHNR and CDR2 FQNEAQ (reference sequence).

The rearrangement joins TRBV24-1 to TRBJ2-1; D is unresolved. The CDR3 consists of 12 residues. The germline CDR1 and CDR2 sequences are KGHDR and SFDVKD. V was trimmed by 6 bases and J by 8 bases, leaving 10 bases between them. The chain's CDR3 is CATSQDGHEQFF. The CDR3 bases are TGTGCCACCAGTCAAGACGGCCATGAGCAGTTCTTC.

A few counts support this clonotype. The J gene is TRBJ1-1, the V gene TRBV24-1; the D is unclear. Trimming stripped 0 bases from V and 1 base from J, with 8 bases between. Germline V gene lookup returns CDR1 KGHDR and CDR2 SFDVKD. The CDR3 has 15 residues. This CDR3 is CATSDLRVENTEAFF. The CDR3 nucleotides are TGTGCCACCAGTGATTTGCGGGTAGAGAACACTGAAGCTTTCTTT.

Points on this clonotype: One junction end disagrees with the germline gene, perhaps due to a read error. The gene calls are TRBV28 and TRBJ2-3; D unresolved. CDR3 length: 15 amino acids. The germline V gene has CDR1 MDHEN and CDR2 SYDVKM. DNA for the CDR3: TGTGCCAGCAGTTCGGACCTAGGAAGCACAGATGCGCAGTATTTT. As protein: CASSSDLGSTDAQYF.

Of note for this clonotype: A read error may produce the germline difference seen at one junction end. CDR3 in DNA: TGTGCCAGCAGATTAGGACAGGGGGTCAGTCAGTCCCAGCATTTT. This sequence encodes CASRLGQGVSQSQHF. V usage is TRBV7-2 and J usage is TRBJ1-5, with TRBD1 matching 10 bases. This CDR3 comprises 15 residues. Germline values: CDR1 SGHTA, CDR2 FQGNSA.

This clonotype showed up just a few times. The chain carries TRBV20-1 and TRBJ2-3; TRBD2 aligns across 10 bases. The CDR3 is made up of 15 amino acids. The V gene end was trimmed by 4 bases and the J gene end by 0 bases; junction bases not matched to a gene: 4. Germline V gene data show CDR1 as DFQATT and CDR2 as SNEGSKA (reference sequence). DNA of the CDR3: TGCAGTGCTACAACTAGCGGGGAAAGCACAGATACGCAGTATTTT. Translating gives CSATTSGESTDTQYF.

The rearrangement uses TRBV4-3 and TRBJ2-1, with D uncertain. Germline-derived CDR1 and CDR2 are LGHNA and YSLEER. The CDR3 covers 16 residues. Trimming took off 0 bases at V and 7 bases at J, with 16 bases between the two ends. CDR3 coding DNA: TGCGCCAGCAGCCAAGATGAAGGTTTGGGTAGGAATGAGCAGTTCTTC. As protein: CASSQDEGLGRNEQFF.

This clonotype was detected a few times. CDR3 amino acids: CATGQGNTEAFF. The CDR3 DNA is TGTGCCACTGGACAGGGGAACACTGAAGCTTTCTTT. The J gene is TRBJ1-1, the V gene TRBV10-3; 8 nucleotides align to TRBD1. The ends lost 10 bases at V and 1 base at J; junction bases unmatched: 2. CDR1 and CDR2 (germline): ENHRY, SYGVKD. The CDR3 runs 12 residues.

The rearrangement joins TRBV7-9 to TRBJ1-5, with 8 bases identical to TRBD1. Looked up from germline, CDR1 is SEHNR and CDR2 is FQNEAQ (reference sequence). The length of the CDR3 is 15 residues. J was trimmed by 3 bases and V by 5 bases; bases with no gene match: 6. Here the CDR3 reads CASSPGQADNQPQHF. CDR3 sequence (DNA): TGTGCCAGCAGCCCGGGACAGGCGGACAATCAGCCCCAGCATTTT.

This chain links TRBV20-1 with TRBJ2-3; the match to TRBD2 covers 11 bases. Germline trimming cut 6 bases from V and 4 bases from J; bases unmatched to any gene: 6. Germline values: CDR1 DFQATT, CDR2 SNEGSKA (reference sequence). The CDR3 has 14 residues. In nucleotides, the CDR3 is TGCAGTGCCCCACTAGCGGGAGTTGCAGATACGCAGTATTTT. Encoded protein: CSAPLAGVADTQYF.

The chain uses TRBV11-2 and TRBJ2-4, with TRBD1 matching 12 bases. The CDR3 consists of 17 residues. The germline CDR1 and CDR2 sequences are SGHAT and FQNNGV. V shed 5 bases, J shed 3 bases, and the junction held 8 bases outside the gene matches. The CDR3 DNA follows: TGTGCCAGCAGCGCGGGACAGGGGGCCTTTGGCAAAAACATTCAGTACTTC. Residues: CASSAGQGAFGKNIQYF.

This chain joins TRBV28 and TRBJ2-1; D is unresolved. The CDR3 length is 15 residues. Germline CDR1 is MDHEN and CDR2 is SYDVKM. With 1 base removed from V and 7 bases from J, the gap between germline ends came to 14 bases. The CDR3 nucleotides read TGTGCCAGCAGTTTATTGGGAAGGGTTTGGAATGAGCAGTTCTTC. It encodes CASSLLGRVWNEQFF.